This TCR beta chain was documented in a study of CD8 T cells in Susac syndrome. Overall study: At the time of blood draw, patients with Susac syndrome were therapy-naive, receiving corticosteroids, or receiving intravenous immunoglobulin alone.

The T cells that were sequenced for TCR beta were CD8+ and CD4+ cells from blood. Negative isolation was used for CD8+ and CD4+ T cells, and FACS enrichment was applied to TEMRA cells. Germline V gives CDR1 LGHDT, CDR2 YNNKEL (reference sequence). The CDR3 extends over 14 amino acids. V was shortened by 3 bases and J by 7 bases, with 10 bases between the two germline ends. Random hexamers primed reverse transcription of roughly 0.5 to 1 ug RNA. The amplification used immunoSEQ multiplex PCR on TCR beta CDR3; it spanned 54 Vbeta and 13 Jbeta. In TCRdb, the immunoSEQ multiplex PCR reads were re-called with MiXCR into one record per CDR3 protein. The sample holds 140,000 or so distinct CDR3 sequences, approximately 96% seen once.

This TCR was recovered from a human donor with Susac syndrome. Sample: CD4+ T cells from PBMCs. The chain is built from TRBV3-1 and TRBJ1-6; D uncertain. The CDR3 DNA reads TGTGCCAGCAGCCAGGGATTCCGCAATTCACCCCTCCACTTT. Translation gives CASSQGFRNSPLHF.